The 4 T cell receptor beta chains reported below all come from one sample, sequenced in a study of neurological immune-mediated disorders (dated by TCRdb to about 2019). The receptor library was made with 5' RACE. Sequencing instrument: Illumina HiSeq 2500. The public reads were quality trimmed at Q25 with fastp and then assembled into clones with MiXCR by TCRdb, keeping productive beta chains. Here each entry gathers all rows of one CDR3 protein and keeps the most common genes and DNA. Within this sample are approximately 70,000 distinct CDR3 sequences, with around 3.9% of them counted one time only. Together, the top ten hold around 1.3% of the sample. Sequenced sample: PBMCs. The receptors were gathered from a man aged 30-40 years with multiple sclerosis.

This clonotype was seen many times. The genes are TRBV5-1 and TRBJ1-2; D not certain. Trimming pared 0 bases from V and 2 bases from J, leaving 11 bases between. The length of the CDR3 is 15 residues. Germline V CDR1 and CDR2: SGHRS, YFSETQ. The CDR3 sequence is CASSLETGRNYGYTF. CDR3 sequence (DNA): TGCGCCAGCAGCTTGGAGACGGGTAGAAACTATGGCTACACCTTC.

This clonotype was detected many times. This chain uses TRBV28 with TRBJ2-7; D ambiguous. The CDR3 covers 14 residues. With 5 bases removed from V and 3 bases from J, the gap between germline ends came to 14 bases. Germline CDR1 is MDHEN and CDR2 is SYDVKM. CDR3 loop: CASSIANRGYEQYF. CDR3 bases: TGTGCCAGCAGTATCGCAAACCGAGGCTACGAGCAGTACTTC.

This clonotype has at least ten counts. This rearrangement joins TRBV21-1 to TRBJ1-5; TRBD1, as called in the table, went unchecked against the DNA. TRBV21-1 is designated a pseudogene. The CDR3 length is 16 residues. In DNA, the CDR3 is TGTGCCAGCAGCAATTGGGACGGGACAGTCGATCAGCCCCAGCATTTT. It is translated as CASSNWDGTVDQPQHF.

This clonotype showed up many times. The gene calls are TRBV3-1 and TRBJ2-4; D not resolved. V dropped 3 bases and J dropped 11 bases, with 14 bases sitting between them. The CDR3 runs to 13 residues. Germline V gene sequence: CDR1 LGHDT, CDR2 YNNKEL (reference sequence). The CDR3 protein is CASSQSKVRVQYF. CDR3 nucleotide sequence: TGTGCCAGCAGCCAGTCCAAGGTTCGGGTTCAGTACTTC.